What follows are 31 T cell receptor beta chains derived from one specimen sequenced in a study of CD8 T cells in Susac syndrome. RNA in amounts of about 0.45 to 1 ug was reverse transcribed with random hexamers. A single record per CDR3 protein comes from TCRdb applying MiXCR to the immunoSEQ multiplex PCR reads. The sample carries about 83,000 distinct CDR3 sequences, approximately 96% recorded once. Input material: CD8+ T cells from PBMCs. The source is a human donor with Susac syndrome.

This chain joins TRBV7-9 and TRBJ2-7, with D maybe TRBD2 (5 bases). Germline V gene sequence: CDR1 SEHNR, CDR2 FQNEAQ (reference sequence). The ends were cut back, 5 bases at V and 4 bases at J, with 15 bases in the middle. The CDR3 extends over 14 amino acids. For the CDR3, the DNA is TGTGCCAGCAGCAGCCCGGATCGGGGATACGAGCAGTACTTC. Its translation is CASSSPDRGYEQYF.

This chain connects TRBV9 to TRBJ2-1, with D tentatively TRBD1 (5 bases). Deletions cut 1 base from V and 10 bases from J, with 9 bases between. This CDR3 region has 12 residues. CDR1 is SGDLS, CDR2 YYNGEE, per germline. DNA for the CDR3: TGTGCCAGCAGCGTATCAGGGCCGGAGCAGTTCTTC. Its protein product is CASSVSGPEQFF.

The rearrangement joins TRBV30 to TRBJ2-1; 8 bases align to TRBD2. J lost 4 bases, V lost 0 bases, and 2 bases had no gene match. The CDR3 contains 14 residues. Germline CDR1 reads GTSNPN; CDR2 reads SVGIG (reference sequence). CDR3 coding DNA: TGTGCCTGGAGTGTACTAGCGGCTTACAATGAGCAGTTCTTC. The encoded protein is CAWSVLAAYNEQFF. The whole variable domain, filled in from reference TRBV30 and TRBJ2-1, reads SQTIHQWPATLVQPVGSPLSLECTVEGTSNPNLYWYRQAAGRGLQLLFYSVGIGQISSEVPQNLSASRPQDRQFILSSKKLLLSDSGFYLCAWSVLAAYNEQFFGPGTRLTVL.

V usage is TRBV30 and J usage is TRBJ1-2, with D perhaps TRBD1 (6 bases). The germline CDR1 and CDR2 sequences are GTSNPN and SVGIG (reference sequence). Trimming left V 3 bases short and J 4 bases short, with 9 bases between. The CDR3 extends over 12 amino acids. The CDR3 DNA reads as TGTGCCTGGAGCGGACAGAGCTATGGCTACACCTTC. Protein sequence: CAWSGQSYGYTF. Looking up the rest from reference TRBV30 and TRBJ1-2 gives the full variable domain: SQTIHQWPATLVQPVGSPLSLECTVEGTSNPNLYWYRQAAGRGLQLLFYSVGIGQISSEVPQNLSASRPQDRQFILSSKKLLLSDSGFYLCAWSGQSYGYTFGSGTRLTVV.

The chain combines TRBV29-1 with TRBJ1-2; D not certain. V shed 7 bases and J shed 0 bases, with 15 bases lying between them. The germline V gene has CDR1 SQVTM and CDR2 ANQGSEA. The CDR3 is 14 residues long. The CDR3, as DNA: TGCAGCGCATTGAGACCCAATACTAACTATGGCTACACCTTC. Translating it yields CSALRPNTNYGYTF.

This clonotype was found once. The chain combines TRBV20-1 with TRBJ1-1; the match to TRBD1 covers 8 bases. Trimming took 0 bases from V and 6 from J; bases not matched to a gene: 6. The V gene's germline CDR1 is DFQATT and CDR2 SNEGSKA (reference sequence). The CDR3 contains 14 residues. In nucleotides, the CDR3 is TGCAGTGCTAGAGATCGGACAGGGAAGCCTGAAGCTTTCTTT. Encoded protein: CSARDRTGKPEAFF.

The gene calls are TRBV4-1 and TRBJ1-1; TRBD1 matches at 7 bases. Germline V gene sequence: CDR1 MGHRA, CDR2 YSYEKL. V lost 1 base and J lost 0; bases outside the gene matches: 2. The CDR3 totals 15 residues. The DNA for the CDR3 is TGCGCCAGCAGCCAAGTTGACAGGGTGAACACTGAAGCTTTCTTT. Translation gives CASSQVDRVNTEAFF.

The CDR3 reads CASSISELHSYEQYF. CDR3 nucleotide sequence: TGTGCCAGCAGCATATCCGAGCTGCACTCCTACGAGCAGTACTTC. The chain carries TRBV7-9 and TRBJ2-7; D gene ambiguous. V was trimmed by 5 bases and J by 0 bases, leaving 14 bases between them. The CDR3 runs to 15 residues. Germline V gene data show CDR1 as SEHNR and CDR2 as FQNEAQ (reference sequence).

V usage is TRBV9 and J usage is TRBJ2-3; 10 bases fit TRBD2. This CDR3 spans 16 amino acids. After removal of 3 bases from V and 0 bases from J, the junction contained 4 bases not matched to a gene. Germline CDR1 and CDR2: SGDLS and YYNGEE. CDR3 coding DNA: TGTGCCAGCAGCGCAGCTAGCGGGGGCAGCACAGATACGCAGTATTTT. Translated: CASSAASGGSTDTQYF.

The V and J genes are TRBV5-1 and TRBJ2-7; 9 bases agree with TRBD1. Germline lookup yields CDR1 SGHRS and CDR2 YFSETQ. V shed 4 bases and J 3 bases; nucleotides not matched to a gene: 11. The CDR3 length is 16 residues. Here the CDR3 DNA reads TGCGCCAGCAGCCGGCCACAGGGGGCAGATAACTACGAGCAGTACTTC. It specifies CASSRPQGADNYEQYF.

This clonotype was picked up one time. This chain joins TRBV4-3 and TRBJ2-2; 12 bases are shared with TRBD2. Looked up from germline, CDR1 is LGHNA and CDR2 is YSLEER. V was clipped by 0 bases and J by 6 bases; unmatched bases: 8. There are 18 residues in the CDR3. The CDR3 sequence is CASSQDGLAGGWAGELFF. The CDR3 DNA follows: TGCGCCAGCAGCCAAGATGGGCTAGCGGGAGGGTGGGCCGGGGAGCTGTTTTTT.

The rearrangement uses TRBV7-9 and TRBJ2-5, with D perhaps matching TRBD2 (5 bases). The germline V and J ends were trimmed by 0 bases and 2 bases, with 10 bases remaining between them. Germline V CDR1 and CDR2: SEHNR, FQNEAQ (reference sequence). This CDR3 region has 15 residues. CDR3 sequence reads: CASSLAPRTQETQYF. CDR3 DNA: TGTGCCAGCAGCTTAGCCCCGCGGACTCAAGAGACCCAGTACTTC. Looking up the rest from reference TRBV7-9 and TRBJ2-5 gives the full variable domain: DTGVSQNPRHKITKRGQNVTFRCDPISEHNRLYWYRQTLGQGPEFLTYFQNEAQLEKSRLLSDRFSAERPKGSFSTLEIQRTEQGDSAMYLCASSLAPRTQETQYFGPGTRLLVL.

This chain connects TRBV3-1 to TRBJ2-3, with D perhaps TRBD2 (6 bases). Germline V CDR1 and CDR2: LGHDT, YNNKEL (reference sequence). V was shortened by 1 base and J by 0 bases, with 14 bases between the two germline ends. This CDR3 is built from 17 residues. CDR3 nucleotide sequence: TGTGCCAGCAGCCAAGTCGACGCGGGACCAAGCACAGATACGCAGTATTTT. It encodes CASSQVDAGPSTDTQYF.

The V call is TRBV7-3, the J call TRBJ2-1, with TRBD2 matching over 9 bases. The length of the CDR3 is 15 residues. The V gene end was trimmed by 0 bases and the J gene end by 4 bases; junction bases not matched to a gene: 1. Looked up from germline, CDR1 is SGHTA and CDR2 is FQGTGA. Here the CDR3 DNA reads TGTGCCAGCAGCTTAACTGCGGGGGGGTACAATGAGCAGTTCTTC. It encodes CASSLTAGGYNEQFF. Based on the CDR3 plus reference TRBV7-3 and TRBJ2-1, the full variable domain is GAGVSQTPSNKVTEKGKYVELRCDPISGHTALYWYRQSLGQGPEFLIYFQGTGAADDSGLPNDRFFAVRPEGSVSTLKIQRTERGDSAVYLCASSLTAGGYNEQFFGPGTRLTVL.

The rearrangement links TRBV19 to TRBJ1-2; D is ambiguous. Germline V gene sequence: CDR1 LNHDA, CDR2 SQIVND (reference sequence). Trimming cost V 9 bases and J 8 bases, with 13 bases left between them. CDR3 length equals 11 residues. CDR3 protein: CASGRGKGYTF. DNA for the CDR3: TGTGCCAGCGGTCGGGGAAAAGGCTACACCTTC. Full variable domain (missing parts from reference TRBV19 and TRBJ1-2): DGGITQSPKYLFRKEGQNVTLSCEQNLNHDAMYWYRQDPGQGLRLIYYSQIVNDFQKGDIAEGYSVSREKKESFPLTVTSAQKNPTAFYLCASGRGKGYTFGSGTRLTVV.

The V call is TRBV20-1, the J call TRBJ1-5; unclear D gene. Germline V gene data show CDR1 as DFQATT and CDR2 as SNEGSKA (reference sequence). With 3 bases removed from V and 0 bases from J, the gap between germline ends came to 9 bases. The CDR3 is 14 residues long. CDR3 sequence (DNA): TGCAGTGCTAGCGGGAGGTATAGCAATCAGCCCCAGCATTTT. Translating gives CSASGRYSNQPQHF.

V usage is TRBV7-9 and J usage is TRBJ1-2; D is unclear. The germline V gene encodes CDR1 SEHNR and CDR2 FQNEAQ (reference sequence). Between the trimmed V and J ends, which lost 5 bases and 6 bases, there was a span of 16 bases. CDR3 length equals 14 residues. Here the CDR3 reads CASSPTSRANGYTF. The CDR3 region has the DNA TGTGCCAGCAGCCCAACGTCAAGGGCGAATGGCTACACCTTC.

The chain combines TRBV7-2 with TRBJ2-2; D is perhaps TRBD2 (6 bases). V was cut by 1 base and J by 7 bases, with 19 bases left in between. The CDR3 is 17 residues long. CDR1 and CDR2 (germline): SGHTA, FQGNSA. CDR3 sequence (DNA): TGTGCCAGCAGCTTAGAGAGGAGGGCACGAAAGGACGGGGAGCTGTTTTTT. Its translation is CASSLERRARKDGELFF.

The chain uses TRBV7-9 and TRBJ2-3; no clear D gene. Germline lookup yields CDR1 SEHNR and CDR2 FQNEAQ (reference sequence). CDR3 length equals 15 residues. The V gene lost 5 bases and the J gene lost 1 base, with 13 bases spanning the gap. CDR3 residues: CASSVPFRGTDTQYF. In DNA form, the CDR3 reads TGTGCCAGCAGCGTCCCTTTCAGAGGCACAGATACGCAGTATTTT.

V gene TRBV15 combines with J gene TRBJ1-5, with a possible D match to TRBD1 (6 bases). This CDR3 is 15 amino acids long. V shed 0 bases and J shed 7 bases, with 13 bases lying between them. Germline V gene lookup returns CDR1 LNHNV and CDR2 YYDKDF (reference sequence). The chain's CDR3 is CATSRDIGGGQPQHF. CDR3 DNA sequence: TGTGCCACCAGCAGAGATATTGGGGGCGGGCAGCCCCAGCATTTT.

The rearrangement uses TRBV10-3 and TRBJ2-7; 7 nucleotides match TRBD1. J gave up 5 bases and V 3 bases, and 13 bases lay outside the gene matches. Germline CDR1 ENHRY, CDR2 SYGVKD. The CDR3 sequence is 16 residues long. The CDR3 DNA reads TGTGCCATCAGTGACCCAGACAGGGTCCACCCTCACGAGCAGTACGTC. It specifies CAISDPDRVHPHEQYV.

The chain is built from TRBV28 and TRBJ2-3; 10 bases align to TRBD2. The CDR3 sequence is 23 residues long. From germline, CDR1 is MDHEN and CDR2 SYDVKM. With 1 base clipped from V and 0 bases from J, the junction kept 22 bases outside the gene matches. CDR3 coding DNA: TGTGCCAGCAGTTTATCTGTCGGGCCCCCCAGGACTAGCGGCGACGACAGCACAGATACGCAGTATTTT. Amino acids: CASSLSVGPPRTSGDDSTDTQYF.

The CDR3 DNA is TGTGCCAGCAGCGTGGAGGGGAGGGGGCAAGAGACCCAGTACTTC. Its translation is CASSVEGRGQETQYF. V is TRBV9 and J is TRBJ2-5; possibly TRBD2 for D (7 bases). V shed 2 bases and J shed 2 bases, with 13 bases lying between them. Germline CDR1 SGDLS, CDR2 YYNGEE. The CDR3 is made up of 15 amino acids.

The CDR3 DNA sequence: TGCGCCTCCCGAGGATGGCGGGGGGGGAATGAGCAGTTCTTC. Protein: CASRGWRGGNEQFF. The chain links TRBV5-1 to TRBJ2-1; 9 nucleotides match TRBD2. Germline CDR1 reads SGHRS; CDR2 reads YFSETQ. V lost 10 bases, J lost 7 bases, and 12 bases stayed unmatched. The CDR3 is made up of 14 amino acids.

The rearrangement links TRBV7-9 to TRBJ2-3; D unresolved. The V gene's germline CDR1 is SEHNR and CDR2 FQNEAQ (reference sequence). The CDR3 consists of 16 residues. The V gene lost 5 bases and the J gene lost 2 bases, with 17 bases spanning the gap. CDR3 coding DNA: TGTGCCAGCAGCCCCAGTCGTCACTGGTTCACAGATACGCAGTATTTT. This sequence encodes CASSPSRHWFTDTQYF.

The genes are TRBV24-1 and TRBJ2-1, with 12 bases aligning to TRBD2. The length of the CDR3 is 16 residues. CDR1 KGHDR and CDR2 SFDVKD come from the germline V gene. Trimming took 0 bases from V and 8 from J; bases not matched to a gene: 4. The CDR3 spells CATSDLLAGGPDEQFF. For the CDR3, the DNA is TGTGCCACCAGTGATTTGCTAGCGGGGGGGCCCGATGAGCAGTTCTTC.

The chain carries TRBV20-1 and TRBJ2-7; 9 bases are a match to TRBD1. V lost 1 base to trimming and J lost 4 bases; unmatched junction nucleotides: 5. The germline CDR1 and CDR2 sequences are DFQATT and SNEGSKA (reference sequence). This CDR3 has 14 residues. CDR3 DNA: TGCAGTGCTAGAGGGGACAGGGATATTTACGAGCAGTACGTC. Encoded protein: CSARGDRDIYEQYV.

The chain uses TRBV6-2 or TRBV6-3 and TRBJ1-5, with 7 bases aligning to TRBD1. V shed 0 bases and J 6 bases; nucleotides not matched to a gene: 5. The CDR3 sequence is 15 residues long. Germline V lookup: CDR1 MNHEY, CDR2 SVGEGT. The CDR3 protein is CASSYSATGSQPQHF. Written as DNA, the CDR3 is TGTGCCAGCAGTTACTCCGCGACAGGGAGTCAGCCCCAGCATTTT.

The chain joins TRBV5-4 to TRBJ1-1; the D gene is possibly TRBD1 (5 bases). Trimming stripped 4 bases from V and 1 base from J, with 11 bases between. Germline V gene sequence: CDR1 SGHNT, CDR2 YYREEE (reference sequence). The CDR3 is made up of 14 amino acids. The CDR3 is CASSPGEENTEAFF. The CDR3 DNA reads as TGTGCCAGCAGCCCGGGGGAGGAGAACACTGAAGCTTTCTTT.

The rearrangement links TRBV7-3 to TRBJ2-3; 8 bases map to TRBD2. V lost 2 bases to trimming and J lost 2 bases; unmatched junction nucleotides: 3. The CDR3 runs to 15 residues. CDR1 is SGHTA, CDR2 FQGTGA, per germline. CDR3 nucleotides: TGTGCCAGCAGCTTATCAGCGGGAGTCACAGATACGCAGTATTTT. Translation gives CASSLSAGVTDTQYF.

This clonotype was seen just once. The V and J genes are TRBV5-4 and TRBJ2-3; D may be TRBD2 (5 bases). Trimming cost V 1 base and J 1 base, with 10 bases left between them. CDR3 size: 15 residues. CDR1 and CDR2 (germline): SGHNT, YYREEE (reference sequence). The CDR3 DNA reads TGTGCCAGCAGCTTGTTCGGGGTTGGCACAGATACGCAGTATTTT. It encodes CASSLFGVGTDTQYF.